Below, 30 T cell receptor beta chains from the same sample are listed, as sequenced in a study of cytomegalovirus exposure and HLA in healthy donors. Both 60 Vbeta primers and 13 Jbeta primers went into the PCR. Data came from immunoSEQ multiplex PCR; TCRdb stores just in-frame clones and leaves some out. The table includes around 140,000 clones, around 70% detected once. The source material was PBMCs. All receptors derive from a male donor in good health and CMV-seronegative.

The chain employs TRBV7-8 and TRBJ1-5, with D tentatively TRBD1 (5 bases). The CDR3 is 14 amino acids. With 4 bases removed from V and 5 bases from J, the gap between germline ends came to 12 bases. The germline V gene encodes CDR1 SGHVS and CDR2 FQNEAQ. The CDR3 spells CASSSGGLYQPQHF. In DNA, the CDR3 is TGTGCCAGCAGCTCGGGGGGTCTCTATCAGCCCCAGCATTTT.

This chain connects TRBV30 to TRBJ1-2; possibly TRBD1 for D (5 bases). The germline V gene encodes CDR1 GTSNPN and CDR2 SVGIG (reference sequence). V was shortened by 2 bases and J by 3 bases, with 10 bases between the two germline ends. This CDR3 region has 13 residues. CDR3 residues: CAWSKQGHYGYTF. Here the CDR3 DNA reads TGTGCCTGGAGTAAGCAGGGTCACTATGGCTACACCTTC.

V usage is TRBV25-1 and J usage is TRBJ2-7; 7 bases match TRBD2. The CDR3 runs to 14 residues. V shed 6 bases, J shed 1 base, and the junction held 6 bases outside the gene matches. CDR1 and CDR2 from the germline V gene are MGHDK and SYGVNS. DNA for the CDR3: TGTGCCAGCAGAGACGGGGGGTGGTCCTACGAGCAGTACTTC. This translates into CASRDGGWSYEQYF.

This chain uses TRBV6-5 with TRBJ2-7; possibly TRBD2 for D (7 bases). The CDR3 totals 15 residues. Germline CDR1 and CDR2: MNHEY and SVGAGI. Trimming pared 2 bases from V and 0 bases from J, leaving 11 bases between. This CDR3 reads CASSYGGAGSYEQYF. Written as DNA, the CDR3 is TGTGCCAGCAGTTACGGGGGGGCCGGCTCCTACGAGCAGTACTTC.

The rearrangement links TRBV6-6 to TRBJ2-1, with TRBD2 matching over 11 bases. The CDR3 has 16 amino acids. Losses at the gene ends were 3 bases for V and 4 bases for J; bases not matched to a gene: 5. Germline V gives CDR1 MNHNY, CDR2 SVGAGI (reference sequence). CDR3 nucleotide sequence: TGTGCCAGCAGTTATCCGACTAGCGGGACGTACAATGAGCAGTTCTTC. The encoded protein is CASSYPTSGTYNEQFF.

The chain couples TRBV4-1 to TRBJ1-1; D uncertain. CDR3 length equals 15 residues. The germline V gene encodes CDR1 MGHRA and CDR2 YSYEKL. Trimming removed 1 base from V and 7 bases from J, with 16 bases in between. For the CDR3, the DNA is TGCGCCAGCAGCCAAGTACGGCGCGGGAACGGTGAAGCTTTCTTT. Residues: CASSQVRRGNGEAFF.

CDR3: CASSRGDRGLGSGNTIYF. Written as DNA, the CDR3 is TGCGCCAGCAGCCGTGGGGACAGGGGGTTAGGATCTGGAAACACCATATATTTT. The chain uses TRBV4-3 and TRBJ1-3, with 11 bases aligning to TRBD1. This CDR3 has 18 amino acids. V trimming: 4 bases; J trimming: 1 base; junction bases outside the gene matches: 9. Germline V gives CDR1 LGHNA, CDR2 YSLEER.

This clone appeared a single time. V gene TRBV9 combines with J gene TRBJ2-7; 8 positions match TRBD2. Trimming removed 0 bases from V and 4 bases from J; junction bases left unmatched: 6. The V gene's germline CDR1 is SGDLS and CDR2 YYNGEE. CDR3 length equals 15 residues. CDR3 DNA: TGTGCCAGCAGCGTAGGGACTAGCTATGGGTACGAGCAGTACTTC. Protein: CASSVGTSYGYEQYF.

The CDR3 sequence is CSGESYNEQFF. As DNA, the CDR3 is TGCAGTGGGGAGTCCTACAATGAGCAGTTCTTC. This chain uses TRBV20-1 with TRBJ2-1; a possible D gene is TRBD2 (5 bases). Germline V gene lookup returns CDR1 DFQATT and CDR2 SNEGSKA (reference sequence). V was trimmed by 7 bases and J by 1 base, leaving 5 bases between them. This CDR3 spans 11 amino acids.

This chain links TRBV20-1 with TRBJ2-7, with a weak D call TRBD1 (6 bases). CDR1 DFQATT and CDR2 SNEGSKA come from the germline V gene (reference sequence). V dropped 6 bases and J dropped 9 bases, with 15 bases sitting between them. The CDR3 runs to 11 residues. The CDR3 sequence is CSAGLQGVQYF. The CDR3 DNA sequence: TGCAGTGCGGGCCTACAGGGCGTGCAGTACTTC.

The V call is TRBV7-8, the J call TRBJ2-7, with 8 positions matching TRBD1. V trimming: 2 bases; J trimming: 6 bases; junction bases outside the gene matches: 3. This CDR3 has 13 amino acids. CDR1 SGHVS and CDR2 FQNEAQ come from the germline V gene. The CDR3 loop is CASSLRTGLEQYF. Here the CDR3 DNA reads TGTGCCAGCAGCTTACGGACAGGGCTCGAGCAGTACTTC.

The chain carries TRBV6-5 and TRBJ2-7; TRBD1 is a possible D gene (6 bases). Trimming removed 4 bases at V and 3 bases at J, with 13 bases between. CDR1 is MNHEY and CDR2 is SVGAGI in the germline V gene. The CDR3 contains 14 residues. The CDR3 DNA sequence: TGTGCCAGCAGTTCTTGGACAGCAGTCTACGAGCAGTACTTC. It codes for CASSSWTAVYEQYF.

This chain joins TRBV18 and TRBJ2-1; TRBD2 matches 10 bases. The CDR3 extends over 18 amino acids. V shed 0 bases, J shed 2 bases, and the junction held 7 bases outside the gene matches. Germline lookup yields CDR1 KGHSH and CDR2 LQKENI. The CDR3 here is CASSPPFSSGSTYNEQFF. In nucleotides, the CDR3 is TGTGCCAGCTCACCACCTTTCTCTAGCGGGAGCACCTACAATGAGCAGTTCTTC.

This clone has only a few counts. V gene TRBV19 combines with J gene TRBJ2-7; D possibly corresponds to TRBD2 (6 bases). Germline CDR1 is LNHDA and CDR2 is SQIVND (reference sequence). V lost 5 bases, J lost 2 bases, and 13 bases lay in between. This CDR3 has 14 residues. The CDR3 is CASSSGGGAYEQYF. As DNA, the CDR3 is TGTGCCAGTAGTTCTGGCGGAGGGGCCTACGAGCAGTACTTC.

The chain uses TRBV7-8 and TRBJ2-7; TRBD1 aligns across 7 bases. The J segment lost 2 bases and the V segment lost 4 bases, leaving 8 bases of the junction unmatched. This CDR3 contains 15 residues. From germline, CDR1 is SGHVS and CDR2 FQNEAQ. Here the CDR3 reads CASSWRSGQTYEQYF. DNA of the CDR3: TGTGCCAGCAGCTGGAGATCGGGACAGACCTACGAGCAGTACTTC.

The chain carries TRBV28 and TRBJ2-7, with D uncertain. The CDR3 runs to 14 residues. The V and J ends lost 3 bases and 2 bases respectively, with 11 bases between them. Germline values: CDR1 MDHEN, CDR2 SYDVKM. The CDR3 here is CASSFMQEAYEQYF. As DNA, the CDR3 is TGTGCCAGCAGTTTTATGCAGGAAGCCTACGAGCAGTACTTC.

The V and J genes are TRBV11-3 and TRBJ2-1, with 15 bases identical to TRBD2. CDR1 and CDR2 from the germline V gene are SGHNT and YENEEA. The CDR3 runs to 17 residues. The V segment lost 5 bases and the J segment 2 bases; nucleotides outside the gene matches: 4. Here the CDR3 DNA reads TGTGCCAGCAGCGCCGGACTAGCGGGGGGGCCCTACAATGAGCAGTTCTTC. It yields the protein CASSAGLAGGPYNEQFF.

In its sample, this clone was seen once. As DNA, the CDR3 is TGTGCCACCAGCAGAGCCCTGAACCGACAGGGGAAGCAGCCCCAGCATTTT. Protein product: CATSRALNRQGKQPQHF. The chain combines TRBV15 with TRBJ1-5, with 8 bases identical to TRBD1. The germline V gene encodes CDR1 LNHNV and CDR2 YYDKDF (reference sequence). The CDR3 sequence is 17 residues long. The trim removed 1 base at V and 7 bases at J, leaving 12 bases unmatched.

The chain has TRBV11-2 and TRBJ2-2, with D perhaps TRBD2 (5 bases). The length of the CDR3 is 13 residues. The germline CDR1 and CDR2 sequences are SGHAT and FQNNGV. V dropped 5 bases and J dropped 5 bases, with 9 bases sitting between them. CDR3 DNA sequence: TGTGCCAGCAGCCCCCGCGGGACCGGGGAGCTGTTTTTT. Encoded protein: CASSPRGTGELFF. The complete variable domain, with remaining parts taken from reference TRBV11-2 and TRBJ2-2, reads EAGVAQSPRYKIIEKRQSVAFWCNPISGHATLYWYQQILGQGPKLLIQFQNNGVVDDSQLPKDRFSAERLKGVDSTLKIQPAKLEDSAVYLCASSPRGTGELFFGEGSRLTVL.

The chain couples TRBV11-2 to TRBJ2-2, with 9 bases identical to TRBD2. Germline values: CDR1 SGHAT, CDR2 FQNNGV. The CDR3 consists of 16 residues. The ends lost 5 bases at V and 4 bases at J; junction bases unmatched: 8. CDR3 residues: CASSQSSSGATGELFF. The CDR3 region has the DNA TGTGCCAGCAGCCAAAGCTCTAGCGGGGCCACCGGGGAGCTGTTTTTT.

The chain joins TRBV7-9 to TRBJ2-7; D is undetermined. The V gene lost 2 bases and the J gene lost 3 bases, with 17 bases spanning the gap. This CDR3 is 16 amino acids long. Germline V gene data show CDR1 as SEHNR and CDR2 as FQNEAQ (reference sequence). Written as DNA, the CDR3 is TGTGCCAGCAGCTTACCCGCCGCAGGCCCAAACTACGAGCAGTACTTC. Translating gives CASSLPAAGPNYEQYF.

The chain joins TRBV5-4 to TRBJ2-5; the D gene is possibly TRBD2 (5 bases). The J call is doubtful: the DNA matches TRBJ2-7 better. The CDR3 runs to 16 residues. From germline, CDR1 is SGHNT and CDR2 YYREEE (reference sequence). DNA for the CDR3: TGTGCCAGCAGCTTGCTATTGCGGGCGACCTCCTACGAGCAGTACTTC. Encoded protein: CASSLLLRATSYEQYF.

The rearrangement joins TRBV6-1 to TRBJ2-7, with 10 bases aligning to TRBD1. Germline trimming cut 4 bases from V and 2 bases from J; bases unmatched to any gene: 2. The germline gives CDR1 MNHNS, CDR2 SASEGT. The CDR3 extends over 14 amino acids. CDR3 region: CASSAGTGAYEQYF. Written as DNA, the CDR3 is TGTGCCAGCAGTGCCGGGACAGGGGCCTACGAGCAGTACTTC.

The V and J genes are TRBV13 and TRBJ2-7; 8 nucleotides match TRBD1. Looked up from germline, CDR1 is PRHDT and CDR2 is FYEKMQ (reference sequence). This CDR3 comprises 13 residues. Trimming removed 5 bases from V and 7 bases from J; junction bases left unmatched: 7. The DNA for the CDR3 is TGTGCCAGCAGCACCAGGGGGCTGAAGGAGCAGTACTTC. Translating it yields CASSTRGLKEQYF.

The rearrangement joins TRBV30 to TRBJ2-3; D is unclear. CDR1 and CDR2 (germline): GTSNPN, SVGIG (reference sequence). The CDR3 consists of 12 residues. Trimming left V 5 bases short and J 5 bases short, with 11 bases between. The CDR3 loop is CAWANSGDTQYF. The CDR3 bases are TGTGCCTGGGCTAACTCGGGAGATACGCAGTATTTT.

The chain employs TRBV2 and TRBJ2-3; 9 nucleotides match TRBD2. This CDR3 comprises 16 residues. CDR1 SNHLY and CDR2 FYNNEI come from the germline V gene. V lost 6 bases to trimming and J lost 2 bases; unmatched junction nucleotides: 9. CDR3 loop: CASRPRLAEITDTQYF. CDR3 nucleotides: TGTGCCAGCAGGCCCCGACTAGCGGAGATCACAGATACGCAGTATTTT.

The chain is built from TRBV19 and TRBJ1-2, with 9 bases identical to TRBD1. This CDR3 contains 15 residues. CDR1 and CDR2 (germline): LNHDA, SQIVND (reference sequence). V was pared by 3 bases and J by 4 bases, with 6 bases of the junction left unmatched. The CDR3 region has the DNA TGTGCCAGTAGTATTTCTGGGACAGGGCTCTATGGCTACACCTTC. The encoded protein is CASSISGTGLYGYTF.

This clone was observed a handful of times. The rearrangement joins TRBV7-2 to TRBJ1-5; D not resolved. V was pared by 6 bases and J by 3 bases, with 15 bases between. This CDR3 has 15 amino acids. Germline CDR1 and CDR2: SGHTA and FQGNSA. The CDR3: CASSSSGLHNQPQHF. In DNA form, the CDR3 reads TGTGCCAGCAGTTCAAGTGGGCTTCACAATCAGCCCCAGCATTTT.

This clone appeared once. This sequence joins TRBV18 and TRBJ2-2; 9 positions agree with TRBD1. The V and J ends lost 4 bases and 6 bases, in that order; junction bases with no gene match: 3. CDR3 length: 14 amino acids. Germline CDR1 is KGHSH and CDR2 is LQKENI. CDR3 nucleotides: TGTGCCAGCTCACACGACAGGGGGGCCGGGGAGCTGTTTTTT. Encoded protein: CASSHDRGAGELFF.

This rearrangement joins TRBV6-1 to TRBJ1-1; no definite D call. The length of the CDR3 is 15 residues. Germline CDR1 and CDR2: MNHNS and SASEGT. V was cut by 11 bases and J by 4 bases, with 23 bases left in between. The CDR3, as DNA: TGTGCCGGCCATCCACGGGGATACCCGGCCACTGAAGCTTTCTTT. Translation: CAGHPRGYPATEAFF.